The 26 T cell receptor beta chains reported below all come from one sample, sequenced in a study of HIV-infected children after antiretroviral therapy interruption. RNA-based 3' RACE libraries used unique molecular identifiers. From the 3' RACE reads, TCRdb called clonotypes with MiXCR, one entry per CDR3 protein. This table holds approximately 89,000 distinct CDR3 sequences, approximately 6.9% found once. As to treatment: PENTA 11 planned treatment interruption arm or continuous ART arm. The sample consisted of CD45RA+ CD4+ T cells from PBMCs, pooled from several time points, taken from a donor given antiretroviral therapy, either interrupted or continuous. Subset: naive CD4+ CD45RA+ CD45RO- T cells. These receptors came from a pool of human donors with HIV.

This clonotype was seen ten or more times. This rearrangement joins TRBV12-3 or TRBV12-4 to TRBJ1-5; D unresolved. Between the trimmed V and J ends, which lost 3 bases and 1 base, there was a span of 4 bases. The CDR3 contains 13 residues. The CDR3 DNA reads TGTGCCAGCAGTTTCCAGAGCAATCAGCCCCAGCATTTT. It specifies CASSFQSNQPQHF.

This clonotype was seen repeatedly, ten times or more. CDR3 in amino acids: CASSEARLSTDTQYF. The DNA of the CDR3 is TGTGCCAGCAGTGAGGCACGTTTGAGCACAGATACGCAGTATTTT. The rearrangement links TRBV2 to TRBJ2-3; the D is unclear. From germline, CDR1 is SNHLY and CDR2 FYNNEI. The V and J ends lost 3 bases and 0 bases respectively, with 10 bases between them. This CDR3 is built from 15 residues.

Ten or more counts support this clonotype. The chain carries TRBV5-4 and TRBJ1-2; 7 bases agree with TRBD1. The CDR3 contains 14 residues. Germline CDR1 is SGHNT and CDR2 is YYREEE (reference sequence). V lost 4 bases, J lost 6 bases, and 9 bases stayed unmatched. CDR3 DNA: TGTGCCAGCAGCCCAGGGGGGAGAGGTAATGGCTACACCTTC. Encoded protein: CASSPGGRGNGYTF.

At least ten counts were recorded for this clonotype. The J gene is TRBJ1-6, the V gene TRBV20-1, with D unclear. This CDR3 is 12 amino acids long. V lost 1 base and J 10 bases, leaving 8 bases between the germline ends. The germline V gene has CDR1 DFQATT and CDR2 SNEGSKA (reference sequence). CDR3 protein: CSARAGQSPLHF. The CDR3 DNA reads TGCAGTGCTAGAGCCGGTCAATCACCCCTCCACTTT.

The chain combines TRBV9 with TRBJ1-2, with a tentative D call TRBD1 (6 bases). The CDR3 totals 14 residues. Per the germline V gene, CDR1 is SGDLS and CDR2 is YYNGEE. V lost 4 bases and J 1 base, leaving 11 bases between the germline ends. CDR3: CASSPRQDNYGYTF. CDR3 sequence (DNA): TGTGCCAGCAGCCCCAGACAGGATAACTATGGCTACACCTTC.

This clonotype has at least ten counts. The rearrangement joins TRBV12-3 or TRBV12-4 to TRBJ2-1, with TRBD1 matching 8 bases. The CDR3 has 15 residues. The junction had 8 bases not matched to a gene; V was cut back by 5 bases and J by 5 bases. The CDR3 reads CASSLPGQANNEQFF. DNA of the CDR3: TGTGCCAGCAGTCTGCCGGGACAGGCGAACAATGAGCAGTTCTTC.

This clonotype was detected many times. The genes are TRBV11-2 and TRBJ2-3; D gene unclear. CDR3 size: 15 residues. V dropped 3 bases and J dropped 0 bases, with 10 bases sitting between them. Germline values: CDR1 SGHAT, CDR2 FQNNGV. CDR3 in amino acids: CASSLGGPSTDTQYF. CDR3 coding DNA: TGTGCCAGCAGCTTGGGCGGCCCTAGCACAGATACGCAGTATTTT.

This clonotype was seen only a few times. The V call is TRBV7-9, the J call TRBJ2-3; 8 nucleotides line up with TRBD2. The CDR3 is made up of 15 amino acids. Trimming at V came to 1 base and at J to 3 bases, leaving 3 bases not matched to a gene. In germline, CDR1 is SEHNR, CDR2 FQNEAQ (reference sequence). The CDR3 sequence is CASSLDSGGTDTQYF. The DNA for the CDR3 is TGTGCCAGCAGCTTAGACAGCGGGGGTACAGATACGCAGTATTTT.

This clonotype was observed at least ten times. The CDR3 DNA reads TGCGCCAGCAGCCAAGACGGGACAGGGGGTGAAAAACTGTTTTTT. Translation: CASSQDGTGGEKLFF. The chain is built from TRBV4-1 and TRBJ1-4; 11 bases map to TRBD1. The trim removed 0 bases at V and 7 bases at J, leaving 1 base unmatched. CDR1 and CDR2 (germline): MGHRA, YSYEKL. This CDR3 has 15 residues.

Ten or more counts support this clonotype. The chain combines TRBV6-5 with TRBJ2-2; a weak D match, TRBD2 (5 bases). The length of the CDR3 is 15 residues. Germline V gives CDR1 MNHEY, CDR2 SVGAGI. V was pared by 0 bases and J by 6 bases, with 11 bases between. CDR3 protein: CASSYSRGKAGELFF. The CDR3 DNA follows: TGTGCCAGCAGTTACTCGAGAGGGAAGGCCGGGGAGCTGTTTTTT.

This clonotype occurred many times. The rearrangement links TRBV29-1 to TRBJ2-3; D is unclear. Trimming stripped 7 bases from V and 1 base from J, with 12 bases between. Germline CDR1 and CDR2: SQVTM and ANQGSEA. This CDR3 has 13 residues. CDR3 loop: CSARVQGTDTQYF. CDR3 nucleotides: TGCAGCGCAAGAGTCCAGGGCACAGATACGCAGTATTTT.

This clonotype was recorded at least ten times. V and J are TRBV6-4 and TRBJ2-3, with unresolved D. Trimming took off 4 bases at V and 0 bases at J, with 5 bases between the two ends. This CDR3 is 13 amino acids long. Germline V lookup: CDR1 MRHNA, CDR2 SNTAGT. The CDR3 coding sequence is TGTGCCAGCAGTGGAGCTAGCACAGATACGCAGTATTTT. This encodes CASSGASTDTQYF.

The table lists this clonotype with a few counts. The CDR3: CSVRSGGTSTDTQYF. The CDR3, as DNA: TGCAGCGTCCGATCCGGGGGCACTAGCACAGATACGCAGTATTTT. The gene calls are TRBV29-1 and TRBJ2-3; either TRBD1 or TRBD2 may supply D (6 bases each). The CDR3 is 15 amino acids. Germline CDR1 and CDR2: SQVTM and ANQGSEA. V shed 6 bases and J shed 0 bases, with 16 bases lying between them.

This clonotype was detected many times. The gene calls are TRBV7-2 and TRBJ1-5; no definite D call. This CDR3 comprises 13 residues. Trimming shortened V by 5 bases and J by 7 bases, and 12 bases separated the two germline ends. Germline V gives CDR1 SGHTA, CDR2 FQGNSA. This CDR3 is CASSESTQQPQHF. The CDR3 DNA reads as TGTGCCAGCAGCGAGTCGACGCAGCAGCCCCAGCATTTT.

This clonotype was counted at least ten times. This chain connects TRBV7-8 to TRBJ1-5; the D is unclear. Germline V gene data show CDR1 as SGHVS and CDR2 as FQNEAQ. V dropped 0 bases and J dropped 5 bases, with 5 bases sitting between them. This CDR3 is built from 13 residues. The chain's CDR3 is CASSLAGDQPQHF. The CDR3 DNA is TGTGCCAGCAGCTTAGCAGGAGATCAGCCCCAGCATTTT.

This clonotype showed up many times. V is TRBV20-1 and J is TRBJ2-4, with 14 bases that match TRBD2. Per germline, CDR1 DFQATT and CDR2 SNEGSKA (reference sequence). J was trimmed by 3 bases and V by 6 bases; bases with no gene match: 13. The CDR3 has 18 amino acids. CDR3 DNA sequence: TGCAGTGCGGAAAAGACTAGCGGGAGGGACGGGAGCAAAAACATTCAGTACTTC. Translated, it gives CSAEKTSGRDGSKNIQYF.

About this clonotype: One end of the junction varies from germline; a read error may be responsible. V usage is TRBV19 and J usage is TRBJ1-5; 11 nucleotides agree with TRBD1. CDR3 length: 15 residues. Germline values: CDR1 LNHDA, CDR2 SQIVND (reference sequence). The CDR3 loop reads CVSDDGQGAYQPQHF. The DNA of the CDR3 is TGTGTCAGTGACGACGGACAGGGGGCTTATCAGCCCCAGCATTTT.

This clonotype came up many times. The germline gene is not matched at one end of the junction; a read error may be the cause. V usage is TRBV28 and J usage is TRBJ2-1; 7 positions match TRBD1. This CDR3 spans 13 amino acids. Germline lookup yields CDR1 MDHEN and CDR2 SYDVKM. Here the CDR3 reads CASSPQGNAEQFF. CDR3 sequence (DNA): TGTGCTAGCAGTCCACAGGGGAACGCTGAGCAGTTCTTC. The whole variable domain, remainder taken from reference TRBV28 and TRBJ2-1, is DVKVTQSSRYLVKRTGEKVFLECVQDMDHENMFWYRQDPGLGLRLIYFSYDVKMKEKGDIPEGYSVSREKKERFSLILESASTNQTSMYLCASSPQGNAEQFFGPGTRLTVL.

This clonotype has more than one count but fewer than ten. Here the CDR3 DNA reads TGCAGCGTTAAATTCGGCGGGGTGGCCTCCTACGAGCAGTACTTC. Its protein product is CSVKFGGVASYEQYF. The rearrangement joins TRBV29-1 to TRBJ2-7; a weak D match, TRBD2 (6 bases). Deletions cut 5 bases from V and 0 bases from J, with 17 bases between. The CDR3 covers 15 residues. The germline gives CDR1 SQVTM, CDR2 ANQGSEA.

This clonotype was found a few times. The chain links TRBV29-1 to TRBJ1-2, with D possibly matching TRBD1 (6 bases). This CDR3 has 14 amino acids. CDR1 and CDR2 (germline): SQVTM, ANQGSEA. Trimming left V 7 bases short and J 2 bases short, with 17 bases between. The CDR3 sequence is CSAAGTYFNYGYTF. In DNA, the CDR3 is TGCAGCGCAGCCGGGACATACTTCAACTATGGCTACACCTTC.

As to this clonotype: A read error may be the cause here, since a much bigger clone is one base away. The chain carries TRBV2 and TRBJ2-7; D is undetermined. This CDR3 has 13 amino acids. Trimming took 4 bases from V and 1 from J, leaving 8 bases between them. Germline lookup yields CDR1 SNHLY and CDR2 FYNNEI. The CDR3 sequence is CASSVPLSYEQYF. CDR3 sequence (DNA): TGTGCCAGCAGTGTCCCTTTATCCTACGAGCAGTACTTC.

This clonotype was seen a few times. The chain employs TRBV7-6 and TRBJ2-2; 8 bases agree with TRBD2. This CDR3 spans 16 amino acids. J lost 5 bases, V lost 3 bases, and 8 bases had no gene match. Germline assignment: CDR1 SGHVS and CDR2 FNYEAQ. Here the CDR3 reads CASSFSLAGRTGELFF. The CDR3 bases are TGTGCCAGCAGCTTTTCCTTAGCGGGGCGGACCGGGGAGCTGTTTTTT. Drawing the rest from reference TRBV7-6 and TRBJ2-2, the complete variable domain is GAGVSQSPRYKVTKRGQDVALRCDPISGHVSLYWYRQALGQGPEFLTYFNYEAQQDKSGLPNDRFSAERPEGSISTLTIQRTEQRDSAMYRCASSFSLAGRTGELFFGEGSRLTVL.

This clonotype was found many times. The junction and the germline gene differ at one end; a read error may be behind it. The chain couples TRBV19 to TRBJ2-2, with 7 bases matching TRBD1. CDR1 LNHDA and CDR2 SQIVND come from the germline V gene (reference sequence). This CDR3 comprises 13 residues. The CDR3 sequence: CASWGQITGELFF. DNA of the CDR3: TGCGCCAGTTGGGGACAGATCACCGGGGAGCTGTTTTTT.

This clonotype was recorded a few times. This chain connects TRBV10-3 to TRBJ2-3; D unclear. Germline assignment: CDR1 ENHRY and CDR2 SYGVKD. Trimming removed 6 bases from V and 2 bases from J, with 9 bases in between. The CDR3 length is 13 residues. The CDR3 protein is CAIRTGPTDTQYF. The CDR3 DNA reads TGTGCCATCAGGACTGGTCCCACAGATACGCAGTATTTT.

A few counts support this clonotype. This chain joins TRBV7-2 and TRBJ1-5; perhaps TRBD1 as D (5 bases). The CDR3 is made up of 13 amino acids. Germline lookup yields CDR1 SGHTA and CDR2 FQGNSA. The CDR3 bases are TGTGCTTCGAGGGGATCTGGATCGCAGCCCCAGCATTTT. This codes for CASRGSGSQPQHF. The full variable domain, with the rest looked up from reference TRBV7-2 and TRBJ1-5, is GAGVSQSPSNKVTEKGKDVELRCDPISGHTALYWYRQSLGQGLEFLIYFQGNSAPDKSGLPSDRFSAERTGGSVSTLTIQRTQQEDSAVYLCASRGSGSQPQHFGDGTRLSIL.

This clonotype appeared many times. This sequence joins TRBV2 and TRBJ2-7; 12 nucleotides align to TRBD2. V was clipped by 1 base and J by 0 bases; unmatched bases: 7. The germline V gene has CDR1 SNHLY and CDR2 FYNNEI. The CDR3 is 18 residues long. CDR3 amino acids: CASSEVGTSGPRSYEQYF. The CDR3 DNA sequence: TGTGCCAGCAGTGAAGTTGGGACTAGCGGGCCTCGCTCCTACGAGCAGTACTTC.